Each of the 10 T cell receptor beta chains below was sequenced from the same sample in a study of blood T cell repertoires in COVID-19. TCRdb keeps only in-frame clones here, not all; method: immunoSEQ multiplex PCR. This table holds about 140,000 clones, approximately 80% found once. The sequencing input was peripheral blood. These receptors originate from a woman in her 50s with acute or convalescent COVID-19.

The rearrangement links TRBV7-2 to TRBJ2-1; 15 bases are a match to TRBD2. After removal of 3 bases from V and 1 base from J, the junction contained 4 bases not matched to a gene. Germline CDR1 reads SGHTA; CDR2 reads FQGNSA. CDR3 length: 18 residues. This chain's CDR3 is CASSLGLAGGVSYNEQFF. The CDR3 DNA reads TGTGCCAGCAGCTTGGGACTAGCGGGGGGCGTGTCCTACAATGAGCAGTTCTTC.

The CDR3 DNA reads as TGTGCCAGCAGCCAAGAGGACAGCTCCTACGAGCAGTACTTC. Its protein product is CASSQEDSSYEQYF. The chain couples TRBV3-1 (or the pseudogene TRBV3-2) to TRBJ2-7, with D possibly being TRBD1 (6 bases). Trimming removed 0 bases at V and 0 bases at J, with 6 bases between. The CDR3 has 14 amino acids. Per the germline V gene, CDR1 is LGHDT and CDR2 is YNNKEL (reference sequence).

J is TRBJ1-1 and V is TRBV19; 8 positions agree with TRBD1. CDR3 length: 14 amino acids. Germline values: CDR1 LNHDA, CDR2 SQIVND (reference sequence). V shed 4 bases and J 4 bases; nucleotides not matched to a gene: 5. The CDR3 spells CASSTRQGITEAFF. The CDR3 region has the DNA TGTGCCAGTAGTACCAGACAGGGGATCACTGAAGCTTTCTTT.

The chain couples TRBV4-3 to TRBJ2-2; D may be TRBD2 (6 bases). Germline-derived CDR1 and CDR2 are LGHNA and YSLEER. V was clipped by 0 bases and J by 2 bases, with 10 bases between them. This CDR3 contains 16 residues. The CDR3 loop is CASSQDGGANTGELFF. Written as DNA, the CDR3 is TGCGCCAGCAGCCAAGACGGCGGGGCAAACACCGGGGAGCTGTTTTTT.

The chain carries TRBV6-1 and TRBJ2-4; weak D call: TRBD2 (5 bases). Germline V gives CDR1 MNHNS, CDR2 SASEGT. Trimming cost V 3 bases and J 7 bases, with 19 bases left between them. The CDR3 has 16 residues. DNA for the CDR3: TGTGCCAGCAGTGATGAGGGAACGACAAGATACAACATTCAGTACTTC. The encoded protein is CASSDEGTTRYNIQYF.

This clone was picked up a small number of times. This rearrangement joins TRBV12-3 or TRBV12-4 to TRBJ1-1; D is possibly TRBD1 (6 bases). This CDR3 is 12 amino acids long. The V and J ends lost 5 bases and 8 bases respectively, with 12 bases between them. DNA for the CDR3: TGTGCCAGCAGTCCAGGGGACGCAGAAGCTTTCTTT. Its translation is CASSPGDAEAFF.

The chain uses TRBV7-8 and TRBJ1-2; D unclear. Between the trimmed V and J ends, which lost 6 bases and 7 bases, there was a span of 15 bases. Germline values: CDR1 SGHVS, CDR2 FQNEAQ. The CDR3 runs to 13 residues. CDR3 nucleotides: TGTGCCAGCAGGCTTGAGGGCTCGGGTGGCTACACCTTC. It is translated as CASRLEGSGGYTF.

The chain has TRBV9 and TRBJ2-2; D may be TRBD2 (6 bases). Germline values: CDR1 SGDLS, CDR2 YYNGEE. The V gene lost 5 bases and the J gene lost 4 bases, with 21 bases spanning the gap. This CDR3 is 17 amino acids long. The CDR3 nucleotides read TGTGCCAGCAGTCCAATTATCGGGGGACCGTTCACCGGGGAGCTGTTTTTT. Amino acids: CASSPIIGGPFTGELFF.

V and J are TRBV5-6 and TRBJ2-5; maybe TRBD2 (5 bases). Germline V gene lookup returns CDR1 SGHDT and CDR2 YYEEEE. Trimming stripped 0 bases from V and 5 bases from J, with 11 bases between. There are 14 residues in the CDR3. In DNA form, the CDR3 reads TGTGCCAGCAGCTTGGAGCTAGCTCCGGAGACCCAGTACTTC. Translated, it gives CASSLELAPETQYF.

The chain has TRBV7-9 and TRBJ1-2, with a tentative D call TRBD1 (5 bases). The V end was cut by 1 base, the J end by 3 bases, with 9 bases between. Germline V gene data show CDR1 as SEHNR and CDR2 as FQNEAQ (reference sequence). The CDR3 runs to 14 residues. DNA of the CDR3: TGTGCCAGCAGCTTAGATCCGACAGACTATGGCTACACCTTC. It is translated as CASSLDPTDYGYTF.